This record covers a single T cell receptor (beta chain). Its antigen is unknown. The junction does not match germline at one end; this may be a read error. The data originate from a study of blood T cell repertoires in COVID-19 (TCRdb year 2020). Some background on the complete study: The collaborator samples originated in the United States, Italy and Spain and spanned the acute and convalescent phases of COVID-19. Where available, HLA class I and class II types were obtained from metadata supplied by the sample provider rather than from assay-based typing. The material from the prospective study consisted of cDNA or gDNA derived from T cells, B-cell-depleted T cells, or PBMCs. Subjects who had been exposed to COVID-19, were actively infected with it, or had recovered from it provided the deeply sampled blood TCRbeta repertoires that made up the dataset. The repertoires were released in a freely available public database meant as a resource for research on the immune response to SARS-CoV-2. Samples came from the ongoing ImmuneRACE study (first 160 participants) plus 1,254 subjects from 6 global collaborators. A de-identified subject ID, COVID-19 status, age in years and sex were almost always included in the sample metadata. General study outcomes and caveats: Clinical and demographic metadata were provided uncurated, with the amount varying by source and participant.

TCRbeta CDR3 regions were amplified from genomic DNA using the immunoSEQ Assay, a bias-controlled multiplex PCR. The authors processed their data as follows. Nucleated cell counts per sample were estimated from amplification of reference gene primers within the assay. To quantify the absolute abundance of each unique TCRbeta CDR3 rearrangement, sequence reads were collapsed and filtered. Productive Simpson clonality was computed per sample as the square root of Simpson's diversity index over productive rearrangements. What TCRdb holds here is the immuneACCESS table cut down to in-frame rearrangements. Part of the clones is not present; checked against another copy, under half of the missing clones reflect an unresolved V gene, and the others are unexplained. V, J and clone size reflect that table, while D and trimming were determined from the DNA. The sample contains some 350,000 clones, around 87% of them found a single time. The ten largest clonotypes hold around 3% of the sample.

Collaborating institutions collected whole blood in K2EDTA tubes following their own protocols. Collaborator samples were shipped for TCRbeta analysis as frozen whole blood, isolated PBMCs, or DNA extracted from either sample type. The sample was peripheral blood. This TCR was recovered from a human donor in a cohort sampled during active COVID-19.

The CDR3 in this case is CASRQLPRGTYQETQYF. The nucleotide sequence is given as TGTGCTAGCAGGCAATTGCCCCGGGGAACGTACCAAGAGACCCAGTACTTC. The rearrangement combines TRBV7-7 with TRBJ2-5; TRBD2 is perhaps the D gene, given 5 matching bases. The CDR3 runs 17 residues from the cysteine to the phenylalanine. The sequence is cut down to CDR3 DNA, 51 bases in frame from base 1. The germline V gene (reference sequence) specifies SSHAT as CDR1 and FNYEAQ as CDR2.